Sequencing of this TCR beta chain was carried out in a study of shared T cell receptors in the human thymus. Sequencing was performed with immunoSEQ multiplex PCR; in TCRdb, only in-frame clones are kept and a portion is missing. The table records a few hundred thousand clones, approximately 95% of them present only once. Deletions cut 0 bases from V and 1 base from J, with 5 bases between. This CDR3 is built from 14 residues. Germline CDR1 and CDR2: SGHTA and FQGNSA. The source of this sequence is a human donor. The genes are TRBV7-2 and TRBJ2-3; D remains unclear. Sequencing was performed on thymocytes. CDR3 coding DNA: TGTGCCAGCAGCTTAGCACTCCGCACAGATACGCAGTATTTT. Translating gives CASSLALRTDTQYF.